These 26 T cell receptor beta chains came from one sample sequenced in a study of cytomegalovirus exposure and HLA in healthy donors. Primers included in the PCR were 60 Vbeta and 13 Jbeta primers. The repertoire was sequenced with immunoSEQ multiplex PCR; TCRdb's copy has only in-frame clones and lacks some. Altogether roughly 170,000 clones are present, 80% to 85% being singletons, with the ten largest covering around 0.98%. The sequenced material came from PBMCs. Receptors originate from a man aged 25-40 years in good health and CMV-seronegative.

The chain employs TRBV2 and TRBJ1-1; 7 nucleotides align to TRBD1. This CDR3 is built from 14 residues. Per germline, CDR1 SNHLY and CDR2 FYNNEI. Losses at the gene ends were 5 bases for V and 2 bases for J; bases not matched to a gene: 5. The CDR3 DNA reads as TGTGCCAGCAGTTCACAGGGGTTTAACACTGAAGCTTTCTTT. This translates into CASSSQGFNTEAFF.

The V call is TRBV6-1, the J call TRBJ1-4, with a weak D call TRBD1 (5 bases). V dropped 7 bases and J dropped 6 bases, with 9 bases sitting between them. The CDR3 runs 12 residues. Germline V gene data show CDR1 as MNHNS and CDR2 as SASEGT. As DNA, the CDR3 is TGTGCCAGCAAACCGACAGATGAAAAACTGTTTTTT. Protein product: CASKPTDEKLFF.

This clone occurred once. V is TRBV29-1 and J is TRBJ2-1, with a tentative D call TRBD2 (6 bases). CDR1 and CDR2 (germline): SQVTM, ANQGSEA. Between the trimmed V and J ends, which lost 3 bases and 8 bases, there was a span of 20 bases. The CDR3 is 15 residues long. CDR3 DNA sequence: TGCAGCGTTGAGGTTCAGACTAGGGCCTGGGATGAGCAGTTCTTC. Its protein product is CSVEVQTRAWDEQFF.

This chain joins TRBV21-1 and TRBJ2-7; the listed D gene, TRBD2, was not tested against the DNA. TRBV21-1 is a listed pseudogene. CDR3 size: 16 residues. The CDR3 bases are TGTGCCAGCAGCAAAGGGAGGGAGCGGGTATCCTACGAGCAGTACTTC. Translating it yields CASSKGRERVSYEQYF.

The V call is TRBV10-1, the J call TRBJ2-5; 9 bases map to TRBD2. The CDR3 has 15 residues. The J segment lost 2 bases and the V segment lost 0 bases, leaving 1 base of the junction unmatched. Per germline, CDR1 WNHNN and CDR2 SYGVQD (reference sequence). The CDR3 here is CASSESTSGQETQYF. DNA for the CDR3: TGCGCCAGCAGTGAGTCGACTAGCGGACAAGAGACCCAGTACTTC.

The chain couples TRBV7-9 to TRBJ2-3, with TRBD2 identical over 14 bases. CDR1 is SEHNR and CDR2 is FQNEAQ in the germline V gene (reference sequence). V lost 0 bases to trimming and J lost 6 bases; unmatched junction nucleotides: 8. This CDR3 has 18 residues. The CDR3 DNA follows: TGTGCCAGCAGCTTAGCTCCGGGACTAGCGGGAGAGGGGGATACGCAGTATTTT. Residues: CASSLAPGLAGEGDTQYF.

This CDR3 is CASSNHQGRGIRSPLHF. The CDR3 DNA reads TGTGCCAGTAGCAACCATCAGGGCAGGGGGATTCGGTCACCCCTCCACTTT. The chain recombines TRBV19 with TRBJ1-6; 7 bases match TRBD1. Per germline, CDR1 LNHDA and CDR2 SQIVND (reference sequence). The CDR3 sequence is 17 residues long. V lost 6 bases, J lost 10 bases, and 18 bases stayed unmatched. The variable domain in full, with the rest retrieved from reference TRBV19 and TRBJ1-6, is DGGITQSPKYLFRKEGQNVTLSCEQNLNHDAMYWYRQDPGQGLRLIYYSQIVNDFQKGDIAEGYSVSREKKESFPLTVTSAQKNPTAFYLCASSNHQGRGIRSPLHFGNGTRLTVT.

V usage is TRBV4-2 and J usage is TRBJ2-3; 10 bases are a match to TRBD2. The germline CDR1 and CDR2 sequences are LGHNA and YNFKEQ. The V gene end was trimmed by 2 bases and the J gene end by 2 bases; junction bases not matched to a gene: 16. The CDR3 consists of 20 residues. The CDR3 DNA is TGTGCCAGCAGCCAAAATCATTTTGGGACTAGCGTAGCACTCACAGATACGCAGTATTTT. It yields the protein CASSQNHFGTSVALTDTQYF.

The genes are TRBV5-6 and TRBJ2-7, with a tentative D call TRBD2 (5 bases). In germline, CDR1 is SGHDT, CDR2 YYEEEE. The CDR3 totals 13 residues. V gave up 2 bases and J gave up 4 bases, with 10 bases separating them. Here the CDR3 reads CASSFYPGYEQYF. DNA for the CDR3: TGTGCCAGCAGCTTTTATCCGGGGTACGAGCAGTACTTC.

Notes on this clone: Other DNA sequences of this sample code for an identical CDR3. The V and J genes are TRBV6-5 and TRBJ1-2; D ambiguous. The CDR3 is 13 amino acids. Germline V gives CDR1 MNHEY, CDR2 SVGAGI. V lost 5 bases and J 6 bases, leaving 13 bases between the germline ends. The CDR3 protein is CASSAVGRDGYTF. The DNA of the CDR3 is TGTGCCAGCAGTGCGGTGGGGAGAGATGGCTACACCTTC.

For this clone: One junction end disagrees with the germline gene, perhaps due to a read error. The V gene is TRBV7-9, the J gene TRBJ2-7; D possibly uses TRBD1 or TRBD2 (5 bases each). CDR1 and CDR2 from the germline V gene are SEHNR and FQNEAQ (reference sequence). This CDR3 has 16 residues. CDR3 in DNA: TGTTCCAGCAGCTTAGCGCTACGGCAGGGTCCCTACGAGCAGTACTTC. Protein: CSSSLALRQGPYEQYF. The whole variable domain, filled in from reference TRBV7-9 and TRBJ2-7, reads DTGVSQNPRHKITKRGQNVTFRCDPISEHNRLYWYRQTLGQGPEFLTYFQNEAQLEKSRLLSDRFSAERPKGSFSTLEIQRTEQGDSAMYLCSSSLALRQGPYEQYFGPGTRLTVT.

The chain is built from TRBV5-4 and TRBJ2-1; 11 bases align to TRBD2. From germline, CDR1 is SGHNT and CDR2 YYREEE (reference sequence). The V gene end was trimmed by 0 bases and the J gene end by 5 bases; junction bases not matched to a gene: 4. The CDR3 length is 16 residues. The CDR3 here is CASSLAPGLADNEQFF. CDR3 nucleotides: TGTGCCAGCAGCTTGGCACCGGGACTAGCGGACAATGAGCAGTTCTTC.

This rearrangement joins TRBV4-3 to TRBJ2-5; TRBD2 aligns across 14 bases. Per germline, CDR1 LGHNA and CDR2 YSLEER. V lost 0 bases to trimming and J lost 4 bases; unmatched junction nucleotides: 4. The CDR3 contains 17 residues. The CDR3 reads CASSQEAGLAGGETQYF. The CDR3 DNA is TGCGCCAGCAGCCAAGAGGCTGGACTAGCGGGAGGAGAGACCCAGTACTTC.

The rearrangement joins TRBV21-1 to TRBJ1-5. TRBV21-1 is designated a pseudogene. The CDR3 is made up of 13 amino acids. CDR3 region: CASSRGTGQPQHF. CDR3 coding DNA: TGTGCCAGCTCTCGCGGGACGGGGCAGCCCCAGCATTTT.

In this sample, this clone turned up a few times. This sequence joins TRBV9 and TRBJ2-2, with unresolved D. Between the trimmed V and J ends, which lost 2 bases and 4 bases, there was a span of 6 bases. This CDR3 is 13 amino acids long. Germline assignment: CDR1 SGDLS and CDR2 YYNGEE. CDR3 DNA sequence: TGTGCCAGCAGCGTTTCCGGCACCGGGGAGCTGTTTTTT. It yields the protein CASSVSGTGELFF. Based on the CDR3 plus reference TRBV9 and TRBJ2-2, the full variable domain is DSGVTQTPKHLITATGQRVTLRCSPRSGDLSVYWYQQSLDQGLQFLIQYYNGEERAKGNILERFSAQQFPDLHSELNLSSLELGDSALYFCASSVSGTGELFFGEGSRLTVL.

This clone came up a few times. This chain links TRBV6-1 with TRBJ2-5; D unresolved. Trimming pared 4 bases from V and 5 bases from J, leaving 8 bases between. CDR3 length: 12 amino acids. Germline CDR1 is MNHNS and CDR2 is SASEGT. Here the CDR3 reads CASSAHRETQYF. CDR3 nucleotides: TGTGCCAGCAGTGCCCACCGGGAGACCCAGTACTTC.

V is TRBV7-9 and J is TRBJ2-3; TRBD1 matches 11 bases. The V and J ends lost 5 bases and 3 bases, in that order; junction bases with no gene match: 10. Germline-derived CDR1 and CDR2 are SEHNR and FQNEAQ (reference sequence). CDR3 length: 17 amino acids. Written as DNA, the CDR3 is TGTGCCAGCAGCACAGGGGACAGGGGGAGGAGTACAGATACGCAGTATTTT. As protein: CASSTGDRGRSTDTQYF. The entire variable domain, with the rest obtained from reference TRBV7-9 and TRBJ2-3, is as follows: DTGVSQNPRHKITKRGQNVTFRCDPISEHNRLYWYRQTLGQGPEFLTYFQNEAQLEKSRLLSDRFSAERPKGSFSTLEIQRTEQGDSAMYLCASSTGDRGRSTDTQYFGPGTRLTVL.

This sequence joins TRBV12-5 and TRBJ1-2; tentative D call: TRBD1 (5 bases). This CDR3 has 20 residues. CDR1 and CDR2 from the germline V gene are LGHNT and FRNRAP. Deletions cut 2 bases from V and 2 bases from J, with 27 bases between. CDR3 bases: TGTGCTAGTGGTTTGCCCTATATTTCAGGACAAAATCAACGGAACTATGGCTACACCTTC. Protein: CASGLPYISGQNQRNYGYTF.

This chain joins TRBV11-2 and TRBJ2-2; 9 nucleotides align to TRBD1. Losses at the gene ends were 4 bases for V and 4 bases for J; bases not matched to a gene: 10. Germline V gives CDR1 SGHAT, CDR2 FQNNGV. This CDR3 is 17 amino acids long. In DNA, the CDR3 is TGTGCCAGCAGCTCATCCGGGACAGGGAGACCCACCGGGGAGCTGTTTTTT. Residues: CASSSSGTGRPTGELFF.

The V gene is TRBV19, the J gene TRBJ2-5; 9 bases fit TRBD2. The V gene end was trimmed by 8 bases and the J gene end by 5 bases; junction bases not matched to a gene: 12. Germline CDR1 LNHDA, CDR2 SQIVND (reference sequence). The CDR3 has 15 residues. The CDR3 sequence is CASRGGTSIWETQYF. The CDR3 DNA sequence: TGTGCCAGTCGAGGGGGGACTAGCATATGGGAGACCCAGTACTTC.

This clone was counted only a few times. The rearrangement joins TRBV30 to TRBJ2-4; 15 bases map to TRBD2. The CDR3 is 17 residues long. The junction had 6 bases not matched to a gene; V was cut back by 0 bases and J by 6 bases. Germline CDR1 is GTSNPN and CDR2 is SVGIG (reference sequence). CDR3 sequence (DNA): TGTGCCTGGAGTGTACTCCGGACTAGCGGGAGGGGAAACATTCAGTACTTC. This translates into CAWSVLRTSGRGNIQYF.

The chain couples TRBV4-3 to TRBJ2-2; TRBD1 aligns across 9 bases. The CDR3 consists of 14 residues. The ends lost 3 bases at V and 7 bases at J; junction bases unmatched: 3. The germline V gene has CDR1 LGHNA and CDR2 YSLEER. The CDR3 DNA reads TGCGCCAGCAGCCAGGGGACAGGGAGCGGGGAGCTGTTTTTT. Protein: CASSQGTGSGELFF.

On this clone itself: An end of the junction differs from the germline gene, which may be a read error. V usage is TRBV27 and J usage is TRBJ2-2; D may be TRBD2 (6 bases). Germline lookup yields CDR1 MNHEY and CDR2 SMNVEV (reference sequence). This CDR3 spans 19 amino acids. DNA of the CDR3: TGTGCCAGCAGTCTACGCCCTCTAGGGACGGTGTTTAATGCCGGGGGGCTGTTTTTT. This codes for CASSLRPLGTVFNAGGLFF.

CDR3 loop: CASSILGTFTDTQYF. CDR3 coding DNA: TGTGCCAGTAGTATATTGGGCACCTTCACAGATACGCAGTATTTT. V is TRBV19 and J is TRBJ2-3; D not certain. The CDR3 spans 15 residues. CDR1 LNHDA and CDR2 SQIVND come from the germline V gene (reference sequence). Trimming left V 2 bases short and J 2 bases short, with 11 bases between.

The J gene is TRBJ1-1, the V gene TRBV27; the match to TRBD1 covers 8 bases. This CDR3 has 15 amino acids. Germline-derived CDR1 and CDR2 are MNHEY and SMNVEV (reference sequence). Trimming took 4 bases from V and 0 from J; bases not matched to a gene: 4. The chain's CDR3 is CASSSRQGLNTEAFF. CDR3 nucleotide sequence: TGTGCCAGCAGTTCCCGACAGGGGTTGAACACTGAAGCTTTCTTT.

The chain couples TRBV2 to TRBJ2-5; 8 bases match TRBD1. The CDR3 spans 15 residues. The germline CDR1 and CDR2 sequences are SNHLY and FYNNEI. V lost 6 bases to trimming and J lost 5 bases; unmatched junction nucleotides: 11. The CDR3 region has the DNA TGTGCCAGCAGCCGTCCCGGGACAGGCCGGGAGACCCAGTACTTC. It yields the protein CASSRPGTGRETQYF. Full variable domain (rest looked up from reference TRBV2 and TRBJ2-5): EPEVTQTPSHQVTQMGQEVILRCVPISNHLYFYWYRQILGQKVEFLVSFYNNEISEKSEIFDDQFSVERPDGSNFTLKIRSTKLEDSAMYFCASSRPGTGRETQYFGPGTRLLVL.